These T cell receptor beta chains were read from a single sample in a study of cytomegalovirus exposure and HLA in healthy donors. Sequenced by immunoSEQ multiplex PCR; TCRdb stores in-frame clones only, minus some. Of under 150,000 clones listed, 79% are singletons. The sequenced sample was PBMCs. The receptors here all came from a man between 18 and 35 years old in good health and CMV-seronegative. Each CDR3 is given with its conserved first and last residue. Fields, in order: V gene, J gene, CDR3 protein.

TRBV29-1	TRBJ2-7	CSVDSRDRPYEQYF
TRBV27	TRBJ2-6	CASSPGTGGAGANVLTF
TRBV29-1	TRBJ1-2	CSVVGSRVTGGGYTF
TRBV5-1	TRBJ2-2	CASKKTGTSNTGELFF
TRBV27	TRBJ2-1	CASSSMDNEQFF
TRBV2	TRBJ2-3	CASSIQGAEGDTQYF
TRBV15	TRBJ2-7	CATSRDPGAYEQYF
TRBV11-2	TRBJ1-1	CASSLAGGTGVGAFF
TRBV5-1	TRBJ2-5	CASSSGRLTGSQETQYF
TRBV2	TRBJ1-2	CASTPTENYGYTF
TRBV11-2	TRBJ2-1	CASSLDERGQFF
TRBV9	TRBJ1-1	CASSVGSRGIDTEAFF
TRBV7-3	TRBJ2-2	CATGTGNTGELFF
TRBV7-6	TRBJ2-1	CASSLGSGNEQFF
TRBV28	TRBJ2-7	CASSLGTSIQYF
TRBV6-5	TRBJ2-4	CASTRLESGGNIQYF
TRBV28	TRBJ2-2	CASSFSLAGSGELFF
TRBV7-9	TRBJ1-1	CASSSGQMNTEAFF
TRBV2	TRBJ1-1	CASKTEMNTEAFF
TRBV5-1	TRBJ2-5	CASSLGGGLQETQYF
TRBV11-2	TRBJ1-1	CASSSKDGNRYTEAFF
TRBV13	TRBJ1-2	CASRFRGGNYGYTF
TRBV6-1	TRBJ2-3	CASSIQGDTDTQYF
TRBV4-3	TRBJ2-1	CASSHDVESGSIYNEQFF
TRBV7-9	TRBJ2-7	CASSAGTSGTYEQYF
TRBV7-2	TRBJ2-3	CASSSTGTYNTDTQYF
TRBV4-1	TRBJ1-3	CASSQGTGLLVGNTIYF
TRBV6-5	TRBJ2-7	CASSYSGQPDYEQYF